The rows below give T cell receptor beta chains drawn from one sample of a study of blood T cell repertoires in COVID-19. Method: immunoSEQ multiplex PCR; TCRdb's copy keeps in-frame clones and lacks some. Of fewer than 250,000 clones detected, 84% appear once; the ten largest clones hold roughly 10%. Sample: peripheral blood. Receptors originate from a woman of 80 years or more with COVID-19, enrolled during active disease. Both conserved end residues are part of each CDR3. The order of the fields is clone size, V gene, D gene, J gene, CDR3 DNA, CDR3 protein. A D gene is named only where the DNA matches it firmly. Part of the rows lack a size; the others show once, few, many or a class for expanded clones.

.	TRBV28	.	TRBJ1-4	TGTGCCAGCAGTTTATTCGCCGGGGGAGGAACTAATGAAAAACTGTTTTTT	CASSLFAGGGTNEKLFF
.	TRBV18	.	TRBJ1-3	TGTGCCAGCTCACCAGGAACAGGGATCGGAAACACCATATATTTT	CASSPGTGIGNTIYF
.	TRBV7-9	TRBD1	TRBJ1-1	TGTGCCAGCAGCTTAGTCCCCACAGGGGGCACTGAAGCTTTCTTT	CASSLVPTGGTEAFF
.	TRBV6-4	TRBD1	TRBJ1-1	TGTGCCAGCAGTGACGGGGACAGGGCCGAAGCTTTCTTT	CASSDGDRAEAFF
.	TRBV5-1	.	TRBJ2-3	TGCGCCAGCAGCTTGCAACAGGATACGCAGTATTTT	CASSLQQDTQYF
.	TRBV28	.	TRBJ1-5	TGTGCCAGCAGTTTTCGGTCAGGGCGTCAGGGCGACAATCAGCCCCAGCATTTT	CASSFRSGRQGDNQPQHF
.	TRBV18	TRBD2	TRBJ2-5	TGTGCCAGCTCACCACTCGAGAAGCGGGGGCTCGGAGAGACCCAGTACTTC	CASSPLEKRGLGETQYF
.	TRBV7-3	.	TRBJ2-5	TGTGCCAGCAGCCCCACCGGTGAGACCCAGTACTTC	CASSPTGETQYF
.	TRBV7-8	.	TRBJ1-4	TGTGCCAGCAGCTTTCAGGGGCCCTCAACTAATGAAAAACTGTTTTTT	CASSFQGPSTNEKLFF
.	TRBV6-5	TRBD1	TRBJ1-5	TGTGCCAGCAGCCGAGGGACAGGAAGCAATCAGCCCCAGCATTTT	CASSRGTGSNQPQHF
.	TRBV5-1	.	TRBJ2-1	TGCGCCAGCAGGGCCGCTAGCGCGTACAATGAGCAGTTCTTC	CASRAASAYNEQFF
.	TRBV6-5	TRBD1	TRBJ1-3	TGTGCCAGTTGGACAGGGGCTGGAAACACCATATATTTT	CASWTGAGNTIYF
.	TRBV27	TRBD1	TRBJ1-3	TGTGCCAGCAGTTCGAGGGGCAGGGGGTCTGGAAACACCATATATTTT	CASSSRGRGSGNTIYF
.	TRBV25-1	.	TRBJ1-4	TGTGCCAGCAGCCCCAACCGAAGGGGTGCGACTAATGAAAAACTGTTTTTT	CASSPNRRGATNEKLFF
.	TRBV3-1/TRBV3-2	.	TRBJ2-3	TGTGCCAGCAGCCCACGCCTGCATGGGGGCCTACCGCGGGATACGCAGTATTTT	CASSPRLHGGLPRDTQYF
.	TRBV6-2/TRBV6-3	TRBD1	TRBJ1-5	TGTGCCAGCAGTTATCGGGCCCGGGACAGAGATCAGCCCCAGCATTTT	CASSYRARDRDQPQHF
.	TRBV6-5	.	TRBJ1-2	TGTGCCAGCAAGGGGCCCGCATATGGCGGCTACACCTTC	CASKGPAYGGYTF
once	TRBV5-1	.	TRBJ1-1	TGCGCCAGCAGCTTGGGGCGGTTAGGACTCGGGGATCGCGGCACTGAAGCTTTCTTT	CASSLGRLGLGDRGTEAFF
.	TRBV6-1	.	TRBJ1-2	TGTGCCAGCCTCGGTAACTATGGCTACACCTTC	CASLGNYGYTF
few	TRBV7-2	.	TRBJ1-1	TGTGCCAGCAACCTTTATGGACAGAACATGAACACTGAAGCTTTCTTT	CASNLYGQNMNTEAFF
.	TRBV6-4	.	TRBJ1-2	TGTGCCAGCAGTGATGGCCAATATGGCTACACCTTC	CASSDGQYGYTF
few	TRBV4-1	.	TRBJ1-1	TGCGCCAGCAGTCAAGATGAATCAGGGGTGTTGACTGAAGCTTTCTTT	CASSQDESGVLTEAFF
.	TRBV5-1	TRBD2	TRBJ2-1	TGCGCCAGCAGCTTGGCGGGCGGGGGGGCCAGTGAGCAGTTCTTC	CASSLAGGGASEQFF
.	TRBV7-7	TRBD2	TRBJ2-3	TGTGCCAGCAGCTTAGCGGGGGGGAGCACAGATACGCAGTATTTT	CASSLAGGSTDTQYF
once	TRBV6-1	.	TRBJ1-1	TGTGCCAGCAGTTTCGGACAGAACACTGAAGCTTTCTTT	CASSFGQNTEAFF
.	TRBV29-1	.	TRBJ1-5	TGCAGCGTTGAAGGCCCACCGGGACAGCCCCAGCATTTT	CSVEGPPGQPQHF
few	TRBV27	.	TRBJ2-5	TGTGCCAGCAGTTTAGCTGGGGGCCTCCCTTGGGAGACCCAGTACTTC	CASSLAGGLPWETQYF
few	TRBV6-5	.	TRBJ2-3	TGTGCCAGCAGGCGACAGGGACTAGGCACAGATACGCAGTATTTT	CASRRQGLGTDTQYF
.	TRBV19	TRBD1	TRBJ1-5	TGTGCCAGTAGTGCCACCGACAGGGGGAAAAATCAGCCCCAGCATTTT	CASSATDRGKNQPQHF
.	TRBV9	TRBD1	TRBJ1-2	TGTGCCAGCAGCGCGGGACAGGGAATCTATGGCTACACCTTC	CASSAGQGIYGYTF
.	TRBV5-4	TRBD2	TRBJ2-2	TGTGCCAGCACGACGGGCGGGGGGGCCGTCACCGGGGAGCTGTTTTTT	CASTTGGGAVTGELFF
.	TRBV9	.	TRBJ1-1	TGTGCCAGCAGCGGACAGGTGAACACTGAAGCTTTCTTT	CASSGQVNTEAFF
.	TRBV4-3	TRBD2	TRBJ2-1	TGCGCCAGCAGCCAAGCCCGGGGGGGCTTCTACAATGAGCAGTTCTTC	CASSQARGGFYNEQFF
once	TRBV6-5	.	TRBJ1-5	TGTGCCAGCAAGGGGGGGGGTAATCAGCCCCAGCATTTT	CASKGGGNQPQHF
.	TRBV6-4	.	TRBJ2-3	TGTGCCAGCAGTGACGTTGGAGGGAGGACAGATACGCAGTATTTT	CASSDVGGRTDTQYF
.	TRBV9	TRBD2	TRBJ2-2	TGTGCCAGCACCCCCCACACTAGCGGGGGTAGCGGGGAGCTGTTTTTT	CASTPHTSGGSGELFF
.	TRBV6-1	TRBD1	TRBJ1-1	TGTGCCAGCAGTGAGGACAGGGTTGGTGAAGCTTTCTTT	CASSEDRVGEAFF
.	TRBV18	.	TRBJ1-5	TGTGCCAGCTCACCAAGTCGGGGGAATCAGCCCCAGCATTTT	CASSPSRGNQPQHF
.	TRBV3-1/TRBV3-2	TRBD2	TRBJ2-3	TGTGCCAGCAGGAGCGGGGGGGCGACAGATACGCAGTATTTT	CASRSGGATDTQYF
.	TRBV6-5	.	TRBJ2-3	TGTGCCAGCAGTTATGGGGGCCGGGGGGGCACAGATACGCAGTATTTT	CASSYGGRGGTDTQYF
.	TRBV28	TRBD2	TRBJ2-1	TGTGCCAGCAGTCTAGCGGGGGGGTCCTACAATGAGCAGTTCTTC	CASSLAGGSYNEQFF
.	TRBV7-9	.	TRBJ1-3	TGTGCCAGCAGCTTACTGTCAGCGATAGGAAACACCATATATTTT	CASSLLSAIGNTIYF
.	TRBV7-9	.	TRBJ1-2	TGTGCCAGCAGCTCCCCAGGCCGGGGAGGCTACACCTTC	CASSSPGRGGYTF
.	TRBV6-2/TRBV6-3	.	TRBJ1-5	TGTGCCAGCAGTTACTCAGGGGGTAGCGTTCAGCCCCAGCATTTT	CASSYSGGSVQPQHF
few	TRBV2	TRBD2	TRBJ2-3	TGTGCCAGCAGTGGATCTAGCGGGGGCCTCAGCGGAGATACGCAGTATTTT	CASSGSSGGLSGDTQYF
.	TRBV5-1	TRBD1	TRBJ1-4	TGCGCCAGCAGCCGACAGGGCGGTACAGCTAATGAAAAACTGTTTTTT	CASSRQGGTANEKLFF
.	TRBV7-2	.	TRBJ1-1	TGTGCCAGCAGCCTAACGACGGGAGCGAACACTGAAGCTTTCTTT	CASSLTTGANTEAFF
.	TRBV12-3/TRBV12-4	.	TRBJ2-1	TGTGCCAGCCACAGCGGCTCCTACAATGAGCAGTTCTTC	CASHSGSYNEQFF
.	TRBV7-8	.	TRBJ1-1	TGTGCCAGCAGCTTAGGCAGGGTGGCCACTGAAGCTTTCTTT	CASSLGRVATEAFF
few	TRBV29-1	.	TRBJ1-2	TGCAGCGTCGTAGAGAACAGGGCGACTTCGAGGGGCTACACCTTC	CSVVENRATSRGYTF
.	TRBV3-1/TRBV3-2	.	TRBJ1-2	TGTGCCAGCAGCCAAACAACAGATAACTATGGCTACACCTTC	CASSQTTDNYGYTF
.	TRBV2	.	TRBJ1-1	TGTGCCAGCAGGGCCCAGGGAAAATCCCTGAACACTGAAGCTTTCTTT	CASRAQGKSLNTEAFF
.	TRBV7-9	TRBD2	TRBJ2-2	TGTGCCAGCAGCTTCTCCGGGGGGGCCGGCACCGGGGAGCTGTTTTTT	CASSFSGGAGTGELFF
.	TRBV9	.	TRBJ1-2	TGTGCCAGCCGAGACAATATTGGGGGGGCTCTGGAAGGCTACACCTTC	CASRDNIGGALEGYTF
.	TRBV21-1	.	TRBJ1-2	TGTGCCAGCAGAAGGGAGGGAGTGAGAGCTAACTATGGCTACACCTTC	CASRREGVRANYGYTF
.	TRBV3-1/TRBV3-2	.	TRBJ2-7	TGTGCCAGCAGTCCCTCGGGTTCCCCCTACGAGCAGTACTTC	CASSPSGSPYEQYF
.	TRBV12-3/TRBV12-4	.	TRBJ1-1	TGTGCCAGCAGTTTAGTCGGGAGCGCTGAAGCTTTCTTT	CASSLVGSAEAFF
.	TRBV9	.	TRBJ1-6	TGTGCCAGCAGCCCCAGTTACAATTCACCCCTCCACTTT	CASSPSYNSPLHF